This entry lists 27 T cell receptor beta chains sequenced from one sample in a study of a mutant IDH1 vaccine in newly diagnosed glioma. These receptors have no known antigen. Measured with immunoSEQ multiplex PCR; TCRdb has only the in-frame clones, and not every one. The table includes 120,000 or so clones, over 75% detected once. The sample's time point: week 11, during vaccination. Each vaccine dose was 300 ug of mutant IDH1 20-mer peptide, with topical imiquimod. The material was PBMCs, obtained from a glioma patient whose treatment included an IDH1 peptide vaccine. The receptor set was obtained from a middle-aged man with glioma.

The V and J genes are TRBV28 and TRBJ1-5; a possible D gene is TRBD1 (5 bases). Germline lookup yields CDR1 MDHEN and CDR2 SYDVKM. V was trimmed by 4 bases and J by 4 bases, leaving 11 bases between them. The CDR3 is made up of 14 amino acids. CDR3 region: CASSSGGRNQPQHF. The CDR3 coding sequence is TGTGCCAGCAGTTCGGGGGGTAGAAATCAGCCCCAGCATTTT.

This clone is a singleton in its sample. This sample includes further DNA sequences coding for the same CDR3. The V gene is TRBV9, the J gene TRBJ1-2; D uncertain. With 0 bases removed from V and 4 bases from J, the gap between germline ends came to 4 bases. CDR1 SGDLS and CDR2 YYNGEE come from the germline V gene. This CDR3 contains 12 residues. CDR3 in DNA: TGTGCCAGCAGCGTAGATGGCTATGGCTACACCTTC. It is translated as CASSVDGYGYTF.

This clone has only one observation. V usage is TRBV7-2 and J usage is TRBJ1-4; D is possibly TRBD1 (6 bases). The CDR3 sequence is 14 residues long. Germline lookup yields CDR1 SGHTA and CDR2 FQGNSA. With 5 bases removed from V and 1 base from J, the gap between germline ends came to 8 bases. The CDR3, as DNA: TGTGCCAGCAGCCGGACAGTAACTAATGAAAAACTGTTTTTT. Its translation is CASSRTVTNEKLFF.

This chain uses TRBV18 with TRBJ2-2; D is unclear. This CDR3 has 15 amino acids. CDR1 and CDR2 (germline): KGHSH, LQKENI. V was clipped by 4 bases and J by 1 base, with 10 bases between them. The chain's CDR3 is CASSRFQENTGELFF. CDR3 in DNA: TGTGCCAGCTCACGGTTCCAGGAGAACACCGGGGAGCTGTTTTTT.

This clone was counted only a few times. The chain has TRBV12-5 and TRBJ2-7; no firm D call. From germline, CDR1 is LGHNT and CDR2 FRNRAP. V dropped 2 bases and J dropped 2 bases, with 7 bases sitting between them. The CDR3 is 13 amino acids. The CDR3 loop is CASGLQPPYEQYF. The CDR3 bases are TGTGCTAGTGGTTTGCAGCCGCCCTACGAGCAGTACTTC.

On this clone: Other DNA variants within this sample encode the same CDR3. The rearrangement links TRBV4-3 to TRBJ2-3, with 10 bases that match TRBD1. Unmatched junction bases numbered 1, after V lost 3 bases and J lost 1 base. Per the germline V gene, CDR1 is LGHNA and CDR2 is YSLEER. This CDR3 spans 15 amino acids. CDR3 region: CASSQGTGGTDTQYF. The CDR3 nucleotides are TGCGCCAGCAGCCAGGGGACAGGGGGCACAGATACGCAGTATTTT.

The chain links TRBV5-4 to TRBJ2-3, with 9 bases that match TRBD2. The ends lost 10 bases at V and 3 bases at J; junction bases unmatched: 12. The germline gives CDR1 SGHNT, CDR2 YYREEE (reference sequence). CDR3 length: 15 residues. CDR3 in DNA: TGTGCCTCCACGGCGGGGGGGTTAATAACAGATACGCAGTATTTT. Amino acids: CASTAGGLITDTQYF. The whole variable domain, filled in from reference TRBV5-4 and TRBJ2-3, reads ETGVTQSPTHLIKTRGQQVTLRCSSQSGHNTVSWYQQALGQGPQFIFQYYREEENGRGNFPPRFSGLQFPNYSSELNVNALELDDSALYLCASTAGGLITDTQYFGPGTRLTVL.

There are a few counts of this clone. The chain is built from TRBV5-5 and TRBJ2-7; D might be TRBD1 (6 bases). V was cut by 2 bases and J by 4 bases, with 13 bases left in between. The CDR3 length is 14 residues. In germline, CDR1 is SGHKS, CDR2 YYEKEE (reference sequence). CDR3 sequence: CASSLRPTGYEQYF. The DNA of the CDR3 is TGTGCCAGCAGCTTACGACCGACAGGTTACGAGCAGTACTTC.

CDR3 sequence: CASSLSAGRGVNYGYTF. The CDR3 DNA sequence: TGTGCCAGCAGTTTATCGGCCGGACGGGGCGTTAACTATGGCTACACCTTC. The rearrangement joins TRBV28 to TRBJ1-2; possible D gene TRBD1, 5 bases. The CDR3 contains 17 residues. Germline values: CDR1 MDHEN, CDR2 SYDVKM. The V end lost 1 base, the J end lost 1 base, and 16 bases lay between the germline ends.

A single count supports this clone. The chain uses TRBV2 and TRBJ1-1; D remains unclear. With 6 bases removed from V and 3 bases from J, the gap between germline ends came to 5 bases. Germline CDR1 reads SNHLY; CDR2 reads FYNNEI. The CDR3 sequence is 11 residues long. The CDR3 DNA is TGTGCCAGCAGCGACTACACTGAAGCTTTCTTT. This gives the protein CASSDYTEAFF.

The chain has TRBV21-1 and TRBJ1-4. TRBV21-1 is a recognized pseudogene. The CDR3 totals 17 residues. The CDR3 nucleotides are TGTGCCAGCAGCAAAGTCTCTGGGACTGTAACTAATGAAAAACTGTTTTTT. It is translated as CASSKVSGTVTNEKLFF.

The chain links TRBV11-2 to TRBJ2-7; 8 positions agree with TRBD2. Germline V CDR1 and CDR2: SGHAT, FQNNGV. The CDR3 sequence is 16 residues long. The V gene end was trimmed by 3 bases and the J gene end by 1 base; junction bases not matched to a gene: 8. CDR3 coding DNA: TGTGCCAGCAGCTTTGCTAGCGGGTTTGCTTCCTACGAGCAGTACTTC. Protein sequence: CASSFASGFASYEQYF.

The chain joins TRBV5-6 to TRBJ1-3, with D possibly being TRBD1 (5 bases). Trimming removed 2 bases at V and 10 bases at J, with 13 bases between. The CDR3 is 13 residues long. Germline V lookup: CDR1 SGHDT, CDR2 YYEEEE. CDR3 bases: TGTGCCAGCAGCTTAGGGGCGTTGGGGACCATATATTTT. As protein: CASSLGALGTIYF.

This chain links TRBV6-4 with TRBJ1-5; 8 nucleotides agree with TRBD1. Germline trimming cut 6 bases from V and 3 bases from J; bases unmatched to any gene: 7. CDR1 is MRHNA and CDR2 is SNTAGT in the germline V gene. This CDR3 region has 15 residues. The chain's CDR3 is CASSPGTGDNQPQHF. Here the CDR3 DNA reads TGTGCCAGCAGCCCCGGGACAGGAGACAATCAGCCCCAGCATTTT.

The V gene is TRBV4-1, the J gene TRBJ1-5; no clear D. V lost 0 bases and J 0 bases, leaving 6 bases between the germline ends. From germline, CDR1 is MGHRA and CDR2 YSYEKL. The CDR3 runs to 15 residues. The CDR3 loop reads CASSQDRFSNQPQHF. The CDR3 bases are TGCGCCAGCAGCCAAGATAGGTTTAGCAATCAGCCCCAGCATTTT.

J is TRBJ2-1 and V is TRBV9; 8 nucleotides match TRBD1. The CDR3 is made up of 14 amino acids. Germline V gene data show CDR1 as SGDLS and CDR2 as YYNGEE. Trimming removed 6 bases from V and 9 bases from J; junction bases left unmatched: 11. The CDR3, as DNA: TGTGCCAGCAACGCAGGGGGCGAGCCCACTGAGCAGTTCTTC. It specifies CASNAGGEPTEQFF.

The DNA of the CDR3 is TGTGCCAGCAGCTCTGTCTCCTACGAGCAGTACTTC. It encodes CASSSVSYEQYF. The V and J genes are TRBV7-2 and TRBJ2-7; unclear D gene. This CDR3 spans 12 amino acids. The germline V gene has CDR1 SGHTA and CDR2 FQGNSA. V lost 4 bases and J 0 bases, leaving 4 bases between the germline ends.

This clone was observed a handful of times. The V gene is TRBV4-1, the J gene TRBJ2-2, with 7 bases fitting TRBD1. The junction had 8 bases not matched to a gene; V was cut back by 1 base and J by 6 bases. Germline V CDR1 and CDR2: MGHRA, YSYEKL. The CDR3 runs 16 residues. This CDR3 reads CASSQAPGTEAGELFF. CDR3 nucleotide sequence: TGCGCCAGCAGCCAAGCCCCCGGGACAGAGGCCGGGGAGCTGTTTTTT.

The gene calls are TRBV6-5 and TRBJ1-1; D is ambiguous. Germline-derived CDR1 and CDR2 are MNHEY and SVGAGI. V lost 0 bases to trimming and J lost 4 bases, with 12 bases between them. The CDR3 has 15 amino acids. The CDR3 bases are TGTGCCAGCAGTTACTCAGGGCCTGTAGGCACTGAAGCTTTCTTT. Its protein is CASSYSGPVGTEAFF.

The rearrangement joins TRBV5-6 to TRBJ2-7; 8 nucleotides agree with TRBD1. The CDR3 consists of 15 residues. Looked up from germline, CDR1 is SGHDT and CDR2 is YYEEEE. V dropped 2 bases and J dropped 1; count of bases not matched to a gene: 5. The CDR3 reads CASSLPGGKSYEQYF. The CDR3 DNA sequence: TGTGCCAGCAGCTTACCAGGGGGCAAATCCTACGAGCAGTACTTC.

The rearrangement uses TRBV28 and TRBJ2-7; the match to TRBD1 covers 10 bases. V trimming: 7 bases; J trimming: 4 bases; junction bases outside the gene matches: 10. Germline V gene lookup returns CDR1 MDHEN and CDR2 SYDVKM. The CDR3 runs 15 residues. CDR3 amino acids: CASTVRDRGWYEQYF. In DNA, the CDR3 is TGTGCCAGCACTGTGAGGGACAGGGGCTGGTACGAGCAGTACTTC.

This chain connects TRBV7-2 to TRBJ2-1; TRBD1 is a possible D gene (5 bases). The CDR3 is made up of 14 amino acids. The germline V gene encodes CDR1 SGHTA and CDR2 FQGNSA. Trimming took 0 bases from V and 6 from J, leaving 9 bases between them. The CDR3 protein is CASSLAGPANEQFF. Here the CDR3 DNA reads TGTGCCAGCAGCTTAGCGGGGCCAGCCAATGAGCAGTTCTTC.

The rearrangement uses TRBV5-4 and TRBJ1-6; perhaps TRBD1 as D (5 bases). Germline V gene data show CDR1 as SGHNT and CDR2 as YYREEE (reference sequence). Trimming shortened V by 4 bases and J by 6 bases, and 17 bases separated the two germline ends. The CDR3 runs to 16 residues. The CDR3 region has the DNA TGTGCCAGCAGCCAGGCAGGGATCCCCCCTAATTCACCCCTCCACTTT. Amino acids: CASSQAGIPPNSPLHF.

The chain joins TRBV30 to TRBJ1-1; 8 nucleotides align to TRBD1. With V trimmed by 8 bases and J by 3 bases, 8 bases remained unmatched. The CDR3 length is 13 residues. In germline, CDR1 is GTSNPN, CDR2 SVGIG (reference sequence). CDR3 nucleotides: TGTGCCCTCCGGACAGGGTGGGACACTGAAGCTTTCTTT. Protein sequence: CALRTGWDTEAFF. Based on the CDR3 plus reference TRBV30 and TRBJ1-1, the full variable domain is SQTIHQWPATLVQPVGSPLSLECTVEGTSNPNLYWYRQAAGRGLQLLFYSVGIGQISSEVPQNLSASRPQDRQFILSSKKLLLSDSGFYLCALRTGWDTEAFFGQGTRLTVV.

The CDR3 DNA reads as TGTGCCAGCAGCTTAGTCCTGGCCGGGACAGGGGTTGGCTACACCTTC. It codes for CASSLVLAGTGVGYTF. The chain employs TRBV7-2 and TRBJ1-2; 10 bases match TRBD1. The ends lost 1 base at V and 7 bases at J; junction bases unmatched: 9. Germline assignment: CDR1 SGHTA and CDR2 FQGNSA. This CDR3 region has 16 residues.

This clone was counted between two and nine times. The J gene is TRBJ1-1, the V gene TRBV29-1; D remains unclear. Germline lookup yields CDR1 SQVTM and CDR2 ANQGSEA. The CDR3 runs 14 residues. Between the trimmed V and J ends, which lost 4 bases and 0 bases, there was a span of 12 bases. This chain's CDR3 is CSVGLDGMNTEAFF. The DNA of the CDR3 is TGCAGCGTTGGGCTGGACGGGATGAACACTGAAGCTTTCTTT.

The chain recombines TRBV14 with TRBJ2-5, with D hard to call. CDR1 and CDR2 from the germline V gene are SGHDN and FVKESK. CDR3 length: 12 amino acids. V was clipped by 1 base and J by 7 bases, with 7 bases between them. In DNA, the CDR3 is TGTGCCAGCAGCCAAGTAGGAGTGACCCAGTACTTC. As protein: CASSQVGVTQYF.